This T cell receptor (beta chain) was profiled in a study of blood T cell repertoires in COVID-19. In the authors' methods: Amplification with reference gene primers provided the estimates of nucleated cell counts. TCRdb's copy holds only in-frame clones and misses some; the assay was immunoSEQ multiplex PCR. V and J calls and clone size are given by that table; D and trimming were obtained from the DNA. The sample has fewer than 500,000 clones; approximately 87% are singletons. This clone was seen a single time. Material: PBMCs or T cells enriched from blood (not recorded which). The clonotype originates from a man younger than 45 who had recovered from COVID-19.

CDR3 region: CASSQTPRGFSGNTIYF. Written as DNA, the CDR3 is TGTGCCAGCAGTCAGACCCCCAGGGGCTTCTCTGGAAACACCATATATTTT. The chain combines TRBV6-6 with TRBJ1-3; D is possibly TRBD1 (6 bases). This CDR3 region has 17 residues. V lost 5 bases and J lost 0, with 17 bases in between. CDR1 is MNHNY, CDR2 SVGAGI, per germline (reference sequence).